This TCR beta chain is from a study of T cell responses to AZD1222 COVID-19 vaccine. The count of this clone is one. The antigen remains undetermined. Second-dose intervals near 4 or 12 weeks were combined. Repertoires were generated with immunoSEQ multiplex PCR, while TCRdb's copy carries only in-frame clones and drops some. Among 50,000 to 65,000 clones listed, roughly 90% were seen once. Study-wide findings and caveats: Following two doses of AZD1222, Spike-specific TCR breadth and depth rose. Nearly half of spike-specific TCRs reportedly target unmutated variant regions. The donor group comprised mostly white British people and more females; the analysis possibly underestimated clonal diversity.

Germline CDR1 and CDR2: SGHNT and YYREEE (reference sequence). V was cut by 2 bases and J by 5 bases, with 16 bases left in between. The CDR3 is made up of 16 amino acids. The genes are TRBV5-4 and TRBJ1-4; D remains unclear. This TCR came from an adult who received the AZD1222 COVID-19 vaccine. Sequenced here: peripheral blood, sampled 28 days after the second AZD1222 dose. CDR3 nucleotide sequence: TGTGCCAGCAGCTTTGGGGAAGCGGCGGGGAATGAAAAACTGTTTTTT. Protein product: CASSFGEAAGNEKLFF.